This section outlines one T cell receptor (beta chain) sequence together with its context. Its antigen is not identified. The sample originates from a study of CD4 T cells in relation to SARS-CoV-2 and coronaviruses. Study background: After roughly ten days of antigen culture, PBMC TCR beta CDR3s were sequenced. Shared crossreactive spike epitopes were mapped to their HLA restriction.

For less than eleven days, about 9.9 x 10^4 sorted CD4+ cells grew with T cell-depleted PBMCs and CEF. Generated by immunoSEQ multiplex PCR, the TCRdb table keeps only in-frame clones and is missing some. The top ten clones hold 20% of a sample with about 36,000 clones, 65% to 80% of them seen once. Sequencing was performed on memory CD4+ T cells from PBMCs, cultured in vitro. The receptor's source is an adult with COVID-19.

CDR3 amino acids: CASSFFAGVNEQFF. In nucleotides, the CDR3 is TGTGCCAGCAGCTTTTTCGCGGGGGTCAATGAGCAGTTCTTC. V and J are TRBV5-8 and TRBJ2-1, with 7 positions matching TRBD2. The CDR3 extends over 14 amino acids. J was trimmed by 6 bases and V by 2 bases; bases with no gene match: 5. Germline-derived CDR1 and CDR2 are SGHTS and YDEGEE.